Listed here are 14 T cell receptor beta chains from one sample, sequenced in a study of blood T cell repertoires in COVID-19. Method: immunoSEQ multiplex PCR; TCRdb's copy keeps in-frame clones and lacks some. This sample has approximately 300,000 clones; 70% to 90% occur once, and the top ten carry 3.5% to 5.5%. Sequenced sample: PBMCs or T cells enriched from blood (not recorded which). These receptors were obtained from a woman in her 30s who had recovered from COVID-19.

Here the CDR3 reads CASSLETSRGLQPQHF. The CDR3 bases are TGTGCCAGCAGCTTAGAAACCTCCAGGGGGCTTCAGCCCCAGCATTTT. V is TRBV7-8 and J is TRBJ1-5, with 8 bases that match TRBD1. V lost 1 base to trimming and J lost 6 bases; unmatched junction nucleotides: 8. The CDR3 runs to 16 residues. Germline V gene sequence: CDR1 SGHVS, CDR2 FQNEAQ.

The chain uses TRBV3-1 (or the pseudogene TRBV3-2) and TRBJ1-1, with 8 bases aligning to TRBD1. V lost 3 bases, J lost 3 bases, and 6 bases stayed unmatched. The CDR3 length is 15 residues. CDR1 is LGHDT, CDR2 YNNKEL, per germline (reference sequence). In DNA, the CDR3 is TGTGCCAGCAGCCACGGGACAGGCGGGGACACTGAAGCTTTCTTT. Amino acid sequence: CASSHGTGGDTEAFF.

The chain recombines TRBV7-2 with TRBJ2-2; tentative D call: TRBD1 (6 bases). Trimming stripped 2 bases from V and 1 base from J, with 14 bases between. CDR3 length equals 17 residues. Looked up from germline, CDR1 is SGHTA and CDR2 is FQGNSA. CDR3 protein: CASSLRKQGRNTGELFF. CDR3 nucleotide sequence: TGTGCCAGCAGCTTAAGGAAGCAGGGGAGGAACACCGGGGAGCTGTTTTTT. Full variable domain (remainder filled in from reference TRBV7-2 and TRBJ2-2): GAGVSQSPSNKVTEKGKDVELRCDPISGHTALYWYRQSLGQGLEFLIYFQGNSAPDKSGLPSDRFSAERTGGSVSTLTIQRTQQEDSAVYLCASSLRKQGRNTGELFFGEGSRLTVL.

This clone was observed a single time. CDR3 in DNA: TGCGCCAGCAGCCCCCGTTTCGGAACCACAGGGAGAAATAGGAATGAGCAGTTCTTC. As protein: CASSPRFGTTGRNRNEQFF. The chain couples TRBV5-1 to TRBJ2-1; D might be TRBD1 (6 bases). CDR1 is SGHRS, CDR2 YFSETQ, per germline. Trimming stripped 4 bases from V and 7 bases from J, with 30 bases between. This CDR3 is 19 amino acids long.

This chain connects TRBV6-5 to TRBJ1-1; 7 nucleotides match TRBD1. Germline V lookup: CDR1 MNHEY, CDR2 SVGAGI. CDR3 length: 14 amino acids. Trimming took 10 bases from V and 0 from J; bases not matched to a gene: 8. Here the CDR3 DNA reads TGTGCCATCCGGGACAGCATATTGAACACTGAAGCTTTCTTT. This gives the protein CAIRDSILNTEAFF.

V gene TRBV5-6 combines with J gene TRBJ1-2; 7 nucleotides align to TRBD1. This CDR3 region has 14 residues. V trimming: 4 bases; J trimming: 4 bases; junction bases outside the gene matches: 7. The V gene's germline CDR1 is SGHDT and CDR2 YYEEEE. The CDR3 nucleotides read TGTGCCAGCAGCCTCGCAAGGGGGCGCTATGGCTACACCTTC. It encodes CASSLARGRYGYTF. Combining the CDR3 with reference TRBV5-6 and TRBJ1-2 gives the whole variable domain DAGVTQSPTHLIKTRGQQVTLRCSPKSGHDTVSWYQQALGQGPQFIFQYYEEEERQRGNFPDRFSGHQFPNYSSELNVNALLLGDSALYLCASSLARGRYGYTFGSGTRLTVV.

The chain links TRBV6-1 to TRBJ2-1, with D perhaps matching TRBD2 (5 bases). Trimming cost V 2 bases and J 8 bases, with 16 bases left between them. The CDR3 totals 15 residues. The V gene's germline CDR1 is MNHNS and CDR2 SASEGT. The CDR3: CASSEWRLASDEQFF. CDR3 in DNA: TGTGCCAGCAGTGAATGGCGTCTAGCCAGCGATGAGCAGTTCTTC.

The CDR3: CASSGRGSYQETQYF. The CDR3 bases are TGTGCCAGCAGCGGCAGGGGTTCGTACCAAGAGACCCAGTACTTC. The rearrangement uses TRBV27 and TRBJ2-5; TRBD1 might be the D (6 bases). Germline lookup yields CDR1 MNHEY and CDR2 SMNVEV (reference sequence). The CDR3 spans 15 residues. Trimming shortened V by 6 bases and J by 0 bases, and 14 bases separated the two germline ends.

This clone was picked up one time. V is TRBV11-2 and J is TRBJ1-1; D is unclear. Trimming removed 0 bases from V and 11 bases from J, with 10 bases in between. The CDR3 sequence is 12 residues long. CDR1 is SGHAT, CDR2 FQNNGV, per germline. The CDR3 reads CASSLDTFGAFF. For the CDR3, the DNA is TGTGCCAGCAGCTTAGACACATTCGGGGCTTTCTTT.

This clone has a single count. V and J are TRBV15 and TRBJ1-1; TRBD1 is a possible D gene (5 bases). This CDR3 has 15 amino acids. The germline V and J ends were trimmed by 0 bases and 2 bases, with 10 bases remaining between them. Germline CDR1 is LNHNV and CDR2 is YYDKDF (reference sequence). The chain's CDR3 is CATSRETDSNTEAFF. The CDR3 coding sequence is TGTGCCACCAGCAGAGAGACAGATTCTAACACTGAAGCTTTCTTT. Based on the CDR3 plus reference TRBV15 and TRBJ1-1, the full variable domain is DAMVIQNPRYQVTQFGKPVTLSCSQTLNHNVMYWYQQKSSQAPKLLFHYYDKDFNNEADTPDNFQSRRPNTSFCFLDIRSPGLGDTAMYLCATSRETDSNTEAFFGQGTRLTVV.

V and J are TRBV18 and TRBJ2-7; a possible D gene is TRBD2 (5 bases). The V end was cut by 0 bases, the J end by 4 bases, with 13 bases between. This CDR3 spans 15 amino acids. Germline assignment: CDR1 KGHSH and CDR2 LQKENI. The CDR3 here is CASSPPPGRGYEQYF. CDR3 bases: TGTGCCAGCTCACCACCCCCGGGCCGAGGGTACGAGCAGTACTTC.

The chain couples TRBV11-2 to TRBJ2-7, with D possibly TRBD1 on 7 matching bases. Between the trimmed V and J ends, which lost 5 bases and 3 bases, there was a span of 20 bases. CDR3 length: 16 amino acids. The germline V gene has CDR1 SGHAT and CDR2 FQNNGV. This CDR3 reads CASSNYGGQRNYEQYF. The CDR3 DNA sequence: TGTGCCAGCAGCAATTACGGGGGACAGCGGAACTACGAGCAGTACTTC.

The chain is built from TRBV6-5 and TRBJ1-2, with no clear D. CDR1 is MNHEY and CDR2 is SVGAGI in the germline V gene. V was trimmed by 7 bases and J by 0 bases, leaving 9 bases between them. The CDR3 is 13 amino acids. CDR3 DNA sequence: TGTGCCAGCAATCCCCGTCCTAACTATGGCTACACCTTC. This encodes CASNPRPNYGYTF.

The chain combines TRBV11-2 with TRBJ2-5, with D unresolved. The CDR3 has 14 amino acids. Trimming stripped 6 bases from V and 3 bases from J, with 14 bases between. CDR1 SGHAT and CDR2 FQNNGV come from the germline V gene. The CDR3 spells CASSQRKAKETQYF. In DNA, the CDR3 is TGTGCCAGCAGTCAAAGAAAAGCTAAAGAGACCCAGTACTTC.